This record covers a single TCR beta chain. The CDR3 is 14 residues long. The germline V gene has CDR1 SGHTA and CDR2 FQGTGA. V was pared by 6 bases and J by 6 bases, with 17 bases between. These data come from a study of blood T cell repertoires in COVID-19. Study summary: The analysed material was cDNA or gDNA that came from T cells, B-cell-depleted T cells, or PBMCs.

Generated by immunoSEQ multiplex PCR, the TCRdb table keeps only in-frame clones and is missing some. The sample has some 140,000 clones, approximately 85% seen once. Sequencing used peripheral blood. The gene calls are TRBV7-3 and TRBJ2-5; tentatively, D is TRBD1 (5 bases). This receptor was taken from a human donor in a cohort sampled during active COVID-19. CDR3 loop: CASSELSPGKTQYF. The DNA of the CDR3 is TGTGCCAGCAGTGAATTAAGTCCAGGGAAGACCCAGTACTTC.